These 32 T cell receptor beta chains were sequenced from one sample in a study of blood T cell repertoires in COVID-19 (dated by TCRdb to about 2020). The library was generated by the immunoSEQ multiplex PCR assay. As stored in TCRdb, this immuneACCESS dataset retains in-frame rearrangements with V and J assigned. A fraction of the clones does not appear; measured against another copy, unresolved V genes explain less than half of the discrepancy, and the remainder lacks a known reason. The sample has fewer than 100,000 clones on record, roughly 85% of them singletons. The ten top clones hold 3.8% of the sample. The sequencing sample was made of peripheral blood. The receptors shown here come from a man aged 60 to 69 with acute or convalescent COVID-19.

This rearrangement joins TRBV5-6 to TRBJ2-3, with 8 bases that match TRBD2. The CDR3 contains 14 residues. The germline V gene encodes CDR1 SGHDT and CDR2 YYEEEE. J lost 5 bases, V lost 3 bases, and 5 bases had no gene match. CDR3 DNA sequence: TGTGCCAGCAGCTCGGGGGGGTTGCGAGATACGCAGTATTTT. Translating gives CASSSGGLRDTQYF.

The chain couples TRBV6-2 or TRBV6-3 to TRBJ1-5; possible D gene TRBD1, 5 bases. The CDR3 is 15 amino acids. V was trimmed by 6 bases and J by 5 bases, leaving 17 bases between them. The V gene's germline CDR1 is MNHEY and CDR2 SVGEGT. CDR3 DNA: TGTGCCAGCAGCCCCCACACCTTGACAGATCAGCCCCAGCATTTT. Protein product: CASSPHTLTDQPQHF.

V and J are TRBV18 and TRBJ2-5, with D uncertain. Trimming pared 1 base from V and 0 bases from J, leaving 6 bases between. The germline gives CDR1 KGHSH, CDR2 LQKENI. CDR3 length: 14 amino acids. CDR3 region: CASSPRSDQETQYF. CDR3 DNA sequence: TGTGCCAGCTCACCACGGAGCGACCAAGAGACCCAGTACTTC.

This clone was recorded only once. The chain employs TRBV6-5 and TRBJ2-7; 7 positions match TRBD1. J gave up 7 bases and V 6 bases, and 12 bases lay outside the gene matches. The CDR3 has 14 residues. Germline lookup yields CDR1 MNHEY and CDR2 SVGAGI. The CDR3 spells CASRGQTTTIEQYF. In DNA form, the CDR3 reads TGTGCCAGCAGGGGACAGACTACTACGATAGAGCAGTACTTC.

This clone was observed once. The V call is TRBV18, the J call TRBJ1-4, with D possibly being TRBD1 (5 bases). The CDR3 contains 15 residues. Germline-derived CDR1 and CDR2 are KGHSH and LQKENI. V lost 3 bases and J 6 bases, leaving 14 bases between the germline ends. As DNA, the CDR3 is TGTGCCAGCTCACCCAGGGAAGGGCTTCATGAAAAACTGTTTTTT. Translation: CASSPREGLHEKLFF.

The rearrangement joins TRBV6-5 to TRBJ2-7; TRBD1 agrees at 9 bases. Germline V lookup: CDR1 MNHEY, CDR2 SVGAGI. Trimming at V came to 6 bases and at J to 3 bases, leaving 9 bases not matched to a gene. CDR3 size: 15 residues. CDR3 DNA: TGTGCCAGCAGAGCCGGGACAGGGCCTTTCTACGAGCAGTACTTC. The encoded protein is CASRAGTGPFYEQYF.

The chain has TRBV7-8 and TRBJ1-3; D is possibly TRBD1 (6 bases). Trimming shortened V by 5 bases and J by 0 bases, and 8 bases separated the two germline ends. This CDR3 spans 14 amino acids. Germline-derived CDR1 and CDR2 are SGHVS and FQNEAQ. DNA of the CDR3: TGTGCCAGCAGCGCGACAGGCTCTGGAAACACCATATATTTT. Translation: CASSATGSGNTIYF.

The DNA of the CDR3 is TGTGCCAGCAGCTCGGGACAGGGGTGGAATCAGCCCCAGCATTTT. It codes for CASSSGQGWNQPQHF. The genes are TRBV5-8 and TRBJ1-5; the match to TRBD1 covers 10 bases. The CDR3 loop spans 15 amino acids. The V and J ends lost 3 bases and 4 bases, in that order; junction bases with no gene match: 4. CDR1 and CDR2 (germline): SGHTS, YDEGEE.

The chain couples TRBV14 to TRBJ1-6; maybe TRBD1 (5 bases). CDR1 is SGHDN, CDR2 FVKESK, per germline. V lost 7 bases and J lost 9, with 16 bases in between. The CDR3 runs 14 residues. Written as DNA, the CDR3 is TGTGCCAGCACGAACCAGGGCCGTAGTTCACCCCTCCACTTT. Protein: CASTNQGRSSPLHF.

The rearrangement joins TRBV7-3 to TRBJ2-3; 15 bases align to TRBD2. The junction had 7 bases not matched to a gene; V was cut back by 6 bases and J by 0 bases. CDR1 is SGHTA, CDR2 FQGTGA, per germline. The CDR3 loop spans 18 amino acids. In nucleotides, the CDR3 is TGTGCCAGCAGGAAAGGGACTAGCGGGGGGCTTAGCACAGATACGCAGTATTTT. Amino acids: CASRKGTSGGLSTDTQYF.

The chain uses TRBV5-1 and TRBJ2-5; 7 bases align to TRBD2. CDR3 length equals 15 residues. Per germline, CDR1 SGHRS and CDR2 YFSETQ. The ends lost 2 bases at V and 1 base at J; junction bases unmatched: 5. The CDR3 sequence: CASSFQRGPQETQYF. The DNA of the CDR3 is TGCGCCAGCAGCTTCCAGCGGGGACCCCAAGAGACCCAGTACTTC. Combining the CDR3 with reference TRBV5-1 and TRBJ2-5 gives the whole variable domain KAGVTQTPRYLIKTRGQQVTLSCSPISGHRSVSWYQQTPGQGLQFLFEYFSETQRNKGNFPGRFSGRQFSNSRSEMNVSTLELGDSALYLCASSFQRGPQETQYFGPGTRLLVL.

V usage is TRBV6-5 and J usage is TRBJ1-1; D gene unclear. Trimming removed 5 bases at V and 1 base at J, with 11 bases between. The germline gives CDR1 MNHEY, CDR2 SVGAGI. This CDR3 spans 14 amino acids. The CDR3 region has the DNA TGTGCCAGCAGTACCCGGCGAGGGAACACTGAAGCTTTCTTT. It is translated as CASSTRRGNTEAFF.

The CDR3 nucleotides read TGCGCCAGCAGCCCCGAGGGCCGGGCCACCGGGGAGCTGTTTTTT. Translated, it gives CASSPEGRATGELFF. The rearrangement links TRBV4-1 to TRBJ2-2; D may be TRBD2 (5 bases). Trimming left V 4 bases short and J 4 bases short, with 13 bases between. The V gene's germline CDR1 is MGHRA and CDR2 YSYEKL. The length of the CDR3 is 15 residues.

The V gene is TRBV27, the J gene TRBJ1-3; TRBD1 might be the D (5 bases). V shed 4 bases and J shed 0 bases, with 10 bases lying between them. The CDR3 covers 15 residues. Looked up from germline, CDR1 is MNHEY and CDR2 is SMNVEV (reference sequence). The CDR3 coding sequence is TGTGCCAGCAGTTCGCAGGGCCTCTCTGGAAACACCATATATTTT. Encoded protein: CASSSQGLSGNTIYF.

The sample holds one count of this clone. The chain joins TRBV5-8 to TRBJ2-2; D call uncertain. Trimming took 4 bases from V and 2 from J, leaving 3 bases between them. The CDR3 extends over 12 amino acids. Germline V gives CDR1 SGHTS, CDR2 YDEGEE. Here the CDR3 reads CASSPNTGELFF. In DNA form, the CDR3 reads TGTGCCAGCAGCCCAAACACCGGGGAGCTGTTTTTT.

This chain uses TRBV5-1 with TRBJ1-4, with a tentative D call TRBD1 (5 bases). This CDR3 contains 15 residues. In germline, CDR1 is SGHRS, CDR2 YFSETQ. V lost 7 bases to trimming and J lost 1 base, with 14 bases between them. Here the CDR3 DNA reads TGCGCCAGCCGACCTCGGGGGTTAACTAATGAAAAACTGTTTTTT. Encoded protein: CASRPRGLTNEKLFF. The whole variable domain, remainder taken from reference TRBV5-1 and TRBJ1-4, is KAGVTQTPRYLIKTRGQQVTLSCSPISGHRSVSWYQQTPGQGLQFLFEYFSETQRNKGNFPGRFSGRQFSNSRSEMNVSTLELGDSALYLCASRPRGLTNEKLFFGSGTQLSVL.

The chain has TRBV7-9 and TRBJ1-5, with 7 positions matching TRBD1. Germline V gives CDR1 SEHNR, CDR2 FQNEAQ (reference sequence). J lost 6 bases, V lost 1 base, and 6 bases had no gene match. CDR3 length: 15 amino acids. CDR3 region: CASSLGQGTGQPQHF. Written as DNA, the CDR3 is TGTGCCAGCAGCTTAGGACAGGGCACGGGTCAGCCCCAGCATTTT.

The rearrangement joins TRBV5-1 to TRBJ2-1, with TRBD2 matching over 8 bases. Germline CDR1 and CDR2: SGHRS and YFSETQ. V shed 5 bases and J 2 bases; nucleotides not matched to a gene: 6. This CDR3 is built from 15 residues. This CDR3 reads CASRISGSPYNEQFF. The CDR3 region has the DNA TGCGCCAGCAGGATCAGCGGGAGTCCCTACAATGAGCAGTTCTTC.

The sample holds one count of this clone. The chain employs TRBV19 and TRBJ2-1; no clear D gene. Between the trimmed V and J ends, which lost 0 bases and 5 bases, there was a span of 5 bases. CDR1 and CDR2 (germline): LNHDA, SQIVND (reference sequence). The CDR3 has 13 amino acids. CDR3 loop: CASSIDRNNEQFF. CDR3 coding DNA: TGTGCCAGTAGTATAGACCGTAACAATGAGCAGTTCTTC.

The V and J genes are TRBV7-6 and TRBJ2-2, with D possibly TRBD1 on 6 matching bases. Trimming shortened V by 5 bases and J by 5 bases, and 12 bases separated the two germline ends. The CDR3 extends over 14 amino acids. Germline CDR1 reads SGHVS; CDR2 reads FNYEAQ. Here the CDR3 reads CASSRYRVTGELFF. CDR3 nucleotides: TGTGCCAGCAGCAGATACAGGGTTACCGGGGAGCTGTTTTTT. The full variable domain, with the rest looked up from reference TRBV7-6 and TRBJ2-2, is GAGVSQSPRYKVTKRGQDVALRCDPISGHVSLYWYRQALGQGPEFLTYFNYEAQQDKSGLPNDRFSAERPEGSISTLTIQRTEQRDSAMYRCASSRYRVTGELFFGEGSRLTVL.

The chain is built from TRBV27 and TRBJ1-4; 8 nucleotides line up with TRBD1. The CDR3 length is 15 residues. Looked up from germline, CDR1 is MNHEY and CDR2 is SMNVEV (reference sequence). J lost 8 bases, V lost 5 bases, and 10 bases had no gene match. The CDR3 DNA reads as TGTGCCAGCAGTGGATACGGGACAGGCTCCGAAAAACTGTTTTTT. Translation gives CASSGYGTGSEKLFF.

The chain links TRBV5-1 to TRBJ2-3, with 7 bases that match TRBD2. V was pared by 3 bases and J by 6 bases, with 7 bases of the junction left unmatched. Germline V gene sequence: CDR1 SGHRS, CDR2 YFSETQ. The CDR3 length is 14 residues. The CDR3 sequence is CASSWTTSADTQYF. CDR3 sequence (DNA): TGCGCCAGCAGCTGGACCACTAGCGCCGATACGCAGTATTTT.

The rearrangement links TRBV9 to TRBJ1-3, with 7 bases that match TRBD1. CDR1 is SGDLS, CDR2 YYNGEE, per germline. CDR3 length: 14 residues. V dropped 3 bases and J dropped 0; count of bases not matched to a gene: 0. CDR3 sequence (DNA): TGTGCCAGCAGCGCAGGGGGCTCTGGAAACACCATATATTTT. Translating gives CASSAGGSGNTIYF.

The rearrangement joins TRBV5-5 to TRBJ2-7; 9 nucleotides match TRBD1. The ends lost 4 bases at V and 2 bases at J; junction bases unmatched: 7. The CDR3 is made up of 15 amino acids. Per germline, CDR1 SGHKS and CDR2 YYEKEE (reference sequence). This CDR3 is CASSPWTGATYEQYF. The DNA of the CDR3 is TGTGCCAGCAGCCCATGGACAGGGGCCACCTACGAGCAGTACTTC.

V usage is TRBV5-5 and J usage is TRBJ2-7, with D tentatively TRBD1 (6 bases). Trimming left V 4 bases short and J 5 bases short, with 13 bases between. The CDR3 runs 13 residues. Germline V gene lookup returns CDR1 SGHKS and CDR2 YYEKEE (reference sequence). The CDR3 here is CASSPTGLDEQYF. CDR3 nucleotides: TGTGCCAGCAGCCCCACAGGGCTCGACGAGCAGTACTTC.

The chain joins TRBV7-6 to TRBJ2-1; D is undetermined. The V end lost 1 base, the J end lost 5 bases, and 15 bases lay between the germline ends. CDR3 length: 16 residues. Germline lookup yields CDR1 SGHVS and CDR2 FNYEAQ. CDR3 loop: CASSLDRPENHNEQFF. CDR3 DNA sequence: TGTGCCAGCAGCTTAGATCGGCCGGAGAACCACAATGAGCAGTTCTTC.

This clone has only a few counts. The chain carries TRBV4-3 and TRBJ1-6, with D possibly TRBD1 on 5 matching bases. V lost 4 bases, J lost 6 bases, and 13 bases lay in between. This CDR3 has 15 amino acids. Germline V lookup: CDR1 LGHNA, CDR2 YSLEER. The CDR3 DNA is TGCGCCAGCAGCCCACGACAGCTCCTTAATTCACCCCTCCACTTT. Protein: CASSPRQLLNSPLHF.

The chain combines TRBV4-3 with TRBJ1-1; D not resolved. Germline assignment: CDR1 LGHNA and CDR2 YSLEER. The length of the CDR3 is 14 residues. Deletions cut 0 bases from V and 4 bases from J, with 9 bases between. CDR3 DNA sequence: TGCGCCAGCAGCCAAGAGGCAGGTATCACTGAAGCTTTCTTT. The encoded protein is CASSQEAGITEAFF.

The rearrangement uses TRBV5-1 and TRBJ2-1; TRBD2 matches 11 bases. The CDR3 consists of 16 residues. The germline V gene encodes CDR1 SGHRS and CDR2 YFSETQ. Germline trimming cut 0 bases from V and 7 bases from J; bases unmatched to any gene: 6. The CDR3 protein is CASSLGLAGGENEQFF. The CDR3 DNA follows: TGCGCCAGCAGCTTGGGTCTAGCGGGAGGAGAGAATGAGCAGTTCTTC.

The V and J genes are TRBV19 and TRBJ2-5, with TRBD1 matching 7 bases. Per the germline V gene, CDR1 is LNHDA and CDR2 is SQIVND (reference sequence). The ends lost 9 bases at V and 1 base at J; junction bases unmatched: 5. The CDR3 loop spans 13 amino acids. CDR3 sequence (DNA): TGTGCCAGCGCGGACAGGCCCCAAGAGACCCAGTACTTC. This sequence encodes CASADRPQETQYF.

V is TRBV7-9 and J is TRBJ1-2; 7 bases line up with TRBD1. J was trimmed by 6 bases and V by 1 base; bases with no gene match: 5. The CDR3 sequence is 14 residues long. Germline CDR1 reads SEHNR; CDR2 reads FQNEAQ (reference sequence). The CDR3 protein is CASSLGTGADGYTF. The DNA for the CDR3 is TGTGCCAGCAGCTTAGGAACAGGGGCGGATGGCTACACCTTC.

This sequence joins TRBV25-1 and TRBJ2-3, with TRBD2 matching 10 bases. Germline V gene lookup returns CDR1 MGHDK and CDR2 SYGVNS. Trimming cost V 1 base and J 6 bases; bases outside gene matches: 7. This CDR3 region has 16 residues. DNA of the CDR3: TGTGCCAGCAGTGAATTTCTAGCGGGAGTTATGGATACGCAGTATTTT. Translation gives CASSEFLAGVMDTQYF.